The 8 T cell receptor beta chains listed next were all sequenced from one sample in a study of blood T cell repertoires in COVID-19. Profiled with immunoSEQ multiplex PCR; TCRdb holds only in-frame clones, not every one. This table has hundreds of thousands of clones, 80% to 90% appearing once. What was sequenced was peripheral blood. The receptors come from a man aged 18 to 35 with COVID-19, enrolled during active disease.

The chain combines TRBV19 with TRBJ1-2, with 7 bases that match TRBD1. V was pared by 10 bases and J by 2 bases, with 7 bases of the junction left unmatched. This CDR3 contains 13 residues. Germline V lookup: CDR1 LNHDA, CDR2 SQIVND (reference sequence). CDR3 protein: CATAQTGNYGYTF. As DNA, the CDR3 is TGTGCCACAGCACAGACAGGGAACTATGGCTACACCTTC.

V is TRBV10-3 and J is TRBJ2-3, with D possibly TRBD2 on 5 matching bases. This CDR3 is 14 amino acids long. CDR1 and CDR2 from the germline V gene are ENHRY and SYGVKD. V was trimmed by 4 bases and J by 2 bases, leaving 10 bases between them. This chain's CDR3 is CAISAEVDTDTQYF. DNA of the CDR3: TGTGCCATCAGTGCGGAGGTGGACACAGATACGCAGTATTTT.

This rearrangement joins TRBV9 to TRBJ1-2; TRBD1 is a possible D gene (5 bases). With 4 bases removed from V and 1 base from J, the gap between germline ends came to 20 bases. The V gene's germline CDR1 is SGDLS and CDR2 YYNGEE. This CDR3 has 17 residues. The CDR3 DNA reads as TGTGCCAGCAGCTCCCTCCGACAGCTCACTCGTAACTATGGCTACACCTTC. Translated, it gives CASSSLRQLTRNYGYTF. The variable domain in full, with the rest retrieved from reference TRBV9 and TRBJ1-2, is DSGVTQTPKHLITATGQRVTLRCSPRSGDLSVYWYQQSLDQGLQFLIQYYNGEERAKGNILERFSAQQFPDLHSELNLSSLELGDSALYFCASSSLRQLTRNYGYTFGSGTRLTVV.

The chain uses TRBV4-1 and TRBJ2-7; a possible D gene is TRBD2 (5 bases). CDR1 MGHRA and CDR2 YSYEKL come from the germline V gene. The germline V and J ends were trimmed by 5 bases and 0 bases, with 14 bases remaining between them. The CDR3 runs 15 residues. CDR3 loop: CASSDYKGNSYEQYF. In DNA form, the CDR3 reads TGCGCCAGCAGCGACTATAAGGGAAACTCCTACGAGCAGTACTTC.

The chain links TRBV4-1 to TRBJ1-2; perhaps TRBD1 as D (5 bases). This CDR3 spans 15 amino acids. V was trimmed by 3 bases and J by 4 bases, leaving 15 bases between them. From germline, CDR1 is MGHRA and CDR2 YSYEKL. Written as DNA, the CDR3 is TGCGCCAGCAGCCAGGGGGGAAGAGGGGCCTATGGCTACACCTTC. This translates into CASSQGGRGAYGYTF.

The chain has TRBV14 and TRBJ2-4; 7 nucleotides align to TRBD1. V was pared by 3 bases and J by 3 bases, with 20 bases of the junction left unmatched. The CDR3 totals 20 residues. Germline V gene data show CDR1 as SGHDN and CDR2 as FVKESK. CDR3 sequence (DNA): TGTGCCAGCAGCCAGGAATCCGGGACAGCAGTGGGGATGGGCAAAAACATTCAGTACTTC. It translates to CASSQESGTAVGMGKNIQYF. The whole variable domain, remainder taken from reference TRBV14 and TRBJ2-4, is EAGVTQFPSHSVIEKGQTVTLRCDPISGHDNLYWYRRVMGKEIKFLLHFVKESKQDESGMPNNRFLAERTGGTYSTLKVQPAELEDSGVYFCASSQESGTAVGMGKNIQYFGAGTRLSVL.

The chain is built from TRBV5-4 and TRBJ1-3; no clear D gene. Trimming cost V 4 bases and J 0 bases, with 14 bases left between them. The CDR3 extends over 16 amino acids. Germline CDR1 is SGHNT and CDR2 is YYREEE (reference sequence). CDR3 amino acids: CASSRRVESSGNTIYF. DNA of the CDR3: TGTGCCAGCAGCCGGAGAGTAGAGAGCTCTGGAAACACCATATATTTT.

The rearrangement uses TRBV19 and TRBJ1-6; 11 positions match TRBD1. V shed 8 bases, J shed 9 bases, and the junction held 3 bases outside the gene matches. CDR3 size: 13 residues. The germline V gene encodes CDR1 LNHDA and CDR2 SQIVND (reference sequence). The DNA of the CDR3 is TGTGCCAGTGGGACAGGGGGACGTTCACCCCTCCACTTT. This sequence encodes CASGTGGRSPLHF. The full variable domain, rest sourced from reference TRBV19 and TRBJ1-6, is DGGITQSPKYLFRKEGQNVTLSCEQNLNHDAMYWYRQDPGQGLRLIYYSQIVNDFQKGDIAEGYSVSREKKESFPLTVTSAQKNPTAFYLCASGTGGRSPLHFGNGTRLTVT.